The rows below give T cell receptor beta chains drawn from one sample of a study of T-cell reconstitution after alpha-beta-depleted transplantation in children. One entry per CDR3 protein results from TCRdb running MiXCR on the PCR reads. The sample consists of hundreds of thousands of distinct CDR3 sequences, approximately 15% of them appearing once. The sample here was PBMCs from the stem cell graft donor, taken from the stem cell graft. Receptors were obtained from a human donor who donated a stem cell graft to a child with acute myeloid leukemia. Each CDR3 is given with its conserved first and last residue. The D gene is left open where the match is weak. Clone size, where shown, is once, few, many, or a class for clones that have expanded.

V gene,J gene,clone size,D gene,CDR3 DNA,CDR3 protein
TRBV7-9,TRBJ1-1,-,TRBD1,TGTGCCAGCAGCCTCGGGACAGGGAGGGTGACTGAAGCTTTCTTT,CASSLGTGRVTEAFF
TRBV5-5,TRBJ1-1,many,TRBD1,TGTGCCAGCAGCTTCAACAGGGGGGCGAACACTGAAGCTTTCTTT,CASSFNRGANTEAFF
TRBV7-2,TRBJ2-7,-,TRBD2,TGTGCCAGCAGCTTAGTAATCGGGGGGGCTAACGAGCAGTACTTC,CASSLVIGGANEQYF
TRBV20-1,TRBJ2-3,-,-,TGCAGTGCTAGGCGGCGGACTAGCACAGATACGCAGTATTTT,CSARRRTSTDTQYF
TRBV28,TRBJ1-1,few,TRBD1,TGTGCCAGCAGTACCCCGGGACAGGGGAACACTGAAGCTTTCTTT,CASSTPGQGNTEAFF
TRBV20-1,TRBJ2-2,-,TRBD2,TGCAGTGTTCTAGGACTAGGCCCGAACACCGGGGAGCTGTTTTTT,CSVLGLGPNTGELFF
TRBV5-1,TRBJ2-1,many,-,TGCGCCAGCAGCGGCAATGAGCAGTTCTTC,CASSGNEQFF
TRBV20-1,TRBJ2-5,many,TRBD2,TGCAGTGCTGCGACTAGCGGACAAGAGACCCAGTACTTC,CSAATSGQETQYF
TRBV7-6,TRBJ2-3,few,-,TGTGCCAGCAGCTTAGCGTCCCTTCGGCAGACAGATACGCAGTATTTT,CASSLASLRQTDTQYF
TRBV20-1,TRBJ2-3,many,-,TGCAGTGTTTCTAAGCCGGCAAAATATTACACAGATACGCAGTATTTT,CSVSKPAKYYTDTQYF
TRBV20-1,TRBJ2-1,-,-,TGCAGTGTCCCAACTGTATTTGGGGGGTGGGGTGAGCAGTTCTTC,CSVPTVFGGWGEQFF
TRBV20-1,TRBJ2-1,many,-,TGCAGTGCTAGAGACCTAGAACGGGCCTACAATGAGCAGTTCTTC,CSARDLERAYNEQFF
TRBV29-1,TRBJ1-2,many,-,TGCAGCGTTGAACACTCGAGGGGCTACACCTTC,CSVEHSRGYTF
TRBV6-2/TRBV6-3,TRBJ2-1,many,TRBD2,TGTGCCAGCAGTTACGGGGGGGGATGGAATGAGCAGTTCTTC,CASSYGGGWNEQFF
TRBV6-6,TRBJ2-2,many,-,TGTGCCAGCAGACAGGGGAACACCGGGGAGCTGTTTTTT,CASRQGNTGELFF